Detailed here is one T cell receptor beta chain. Data came from immunoSEQ multiplex PCR; TCRdb stores just in-frame clones and leaves some out. The top ten clones hold 3.7% of a sample with 35,000 to 50,000 clones, approximately 90% of them seen once. Deletions cut 2 bases from V and 1 base from J, with 11 bases between. This CDR3 contains 16 residues. CDR1 and CDR2 from the germline V gene are MNHEY and SMNVEV (reference sequence). This entry comes from a study of blood T cell repertoires in COVID-19. The clonotype originates from a human donor in a cohort sampled during active COVID-19. What was sequenced was peripheral blood. The gene calls are TRBV27 and TRBJ2-2, with no clear D. Here the CDR3 reads CASSLRGRMNTGELFF. The CDR3 bases are TGTGCCAGCAGTTTAAGAGGCCGGATGAACACCGGGGAGCTGTTTTTT.